This T cell receptor (beta chain) was retrieved from a study of cytomegalovirus exposure and HLA in healthy donors. Study results and limitations: Published work reported that the classifier diagnosed cytomegalovirus status with high specificity and sensitivity. Despite most TCR sequences being rare, some public TCRs occurred in many donors. The tendency of first-cohort TCR clusters to co-occur in the 90 to 150 validation repertoires emerged from a later analysis. The study listed some 160 cytomegalovirus-associated TCR beta chains.

A remark on this clone: No antigen is known for it.

Clones were sequenced by immunoSEQ multiplex PCR, and TCRdb holds only the in-frame ones, with some missing. Here the sample spans 150,000 to 200,000 clones, 75% to 90% being singletons. Sample: PBMCs. The TCR originated in a woman in her late teens or twenties in good health and CMV-seronegative.

The CDR3 sequence is CASSRRRDTPSIRLNEQFF. CDR3 DNA sequence: TGTGCCAGCAGCCGCCGCCGAGACACCCCCTCAATTCGCCTAAATGAGCAGTTCTTC. This chain connects TRBV5-8 to TRBJ2-1; no clear D. V was cut by 4 bases and J by 7 bases, with 30 bases left in between. This CDR3 has 19 amino acids. Germline-derived CDR1 and CDR2 are SGHTS and YDEGEE.